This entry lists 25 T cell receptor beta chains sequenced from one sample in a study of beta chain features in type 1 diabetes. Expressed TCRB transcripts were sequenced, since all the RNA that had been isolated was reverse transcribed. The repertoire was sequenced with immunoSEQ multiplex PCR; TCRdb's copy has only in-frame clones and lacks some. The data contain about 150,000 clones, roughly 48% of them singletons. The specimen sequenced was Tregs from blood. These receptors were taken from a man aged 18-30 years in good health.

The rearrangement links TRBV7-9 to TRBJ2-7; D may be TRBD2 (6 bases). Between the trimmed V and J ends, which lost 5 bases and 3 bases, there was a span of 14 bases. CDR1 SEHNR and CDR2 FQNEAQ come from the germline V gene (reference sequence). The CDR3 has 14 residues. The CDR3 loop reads CASSRLVRSYEQYF. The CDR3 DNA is TGTGCCAGCAGCCGACTAGTCCGGAGCTACGAGCAGTACTTC.

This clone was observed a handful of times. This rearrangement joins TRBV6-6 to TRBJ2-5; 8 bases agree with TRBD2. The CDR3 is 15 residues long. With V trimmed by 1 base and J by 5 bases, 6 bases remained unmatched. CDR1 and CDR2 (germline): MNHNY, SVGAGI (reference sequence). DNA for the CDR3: TGTGCCAGCAGTTACTTTAGCGGGGCGGCCGAGACCCAGTACTTC. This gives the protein CASSYFSGAAETQYF.

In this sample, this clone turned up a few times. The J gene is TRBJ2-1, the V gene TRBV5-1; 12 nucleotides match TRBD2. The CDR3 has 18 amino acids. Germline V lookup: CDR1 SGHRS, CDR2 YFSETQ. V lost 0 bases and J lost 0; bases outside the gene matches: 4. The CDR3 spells CASSLVLAGGSSYNEQFF. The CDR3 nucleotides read TGCGCCAGCAGCTTGGTTCTAGCGGGAGGGAGCTCCTACAATGAGCAGTTCTTC.

The CDR3 region is CASSLQETQYF. CDR3 nucleotides: TGTGCCAGCAGCCTCCAAGAGACCCAGTACTTC. The chain recombines TRBV6-1 with TRBJ2-5; no definite D call. Between the trimmed V and J ends, which lost 6 bases and 1 base, there was a span of 3 bases. Germline CDR1 is MNHNS and CDR2 is SASEGT. This CDR3 contains 11 residues.

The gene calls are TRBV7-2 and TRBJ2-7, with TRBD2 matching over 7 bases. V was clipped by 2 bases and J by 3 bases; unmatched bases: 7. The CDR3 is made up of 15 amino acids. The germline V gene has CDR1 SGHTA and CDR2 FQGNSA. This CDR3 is CASSLSLALHYEQYF. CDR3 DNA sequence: TGTGCCAGCAGCTTATCACTAGCGCTACACTACGAGCAGTACTTC.

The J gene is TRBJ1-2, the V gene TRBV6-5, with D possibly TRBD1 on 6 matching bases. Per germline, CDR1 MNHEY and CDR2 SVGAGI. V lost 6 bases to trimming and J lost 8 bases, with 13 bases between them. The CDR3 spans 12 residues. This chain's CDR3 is CASSRTAAGYTF. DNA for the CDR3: TGTGCCAGCAGCAGGACAGCGGCGGGCTACACCTTC.

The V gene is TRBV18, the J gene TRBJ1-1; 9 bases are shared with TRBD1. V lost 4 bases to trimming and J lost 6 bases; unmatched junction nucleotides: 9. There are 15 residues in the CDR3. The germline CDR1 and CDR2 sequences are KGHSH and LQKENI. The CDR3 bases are TGTGCCAGCTCACTTACCGGGACAGGGATCGCTGAAGCTTTCTTT. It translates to CASSLTGTGIAEAFF. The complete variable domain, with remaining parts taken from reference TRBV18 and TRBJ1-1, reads NAGVMQNPRHLVRRRGQEARLRCSPMKGHSHVYWYRQLPEEGLKFMVYLQKENIIDESGMPKERFSAEFPKEGPSILRIQQVVRGDSAAYFCASSLTGTGIAEAFFGQGTRLTVV.

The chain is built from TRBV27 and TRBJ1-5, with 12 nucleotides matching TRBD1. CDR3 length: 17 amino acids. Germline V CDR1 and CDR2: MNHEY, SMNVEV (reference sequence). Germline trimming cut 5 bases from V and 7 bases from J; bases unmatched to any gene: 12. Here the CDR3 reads CASSPLSGTGGRQPQHF. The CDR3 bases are TGTGCCAGCAGTCCCCTCTCTGGGACAGGGGGCCGACAGCCCCAGCATTTT.

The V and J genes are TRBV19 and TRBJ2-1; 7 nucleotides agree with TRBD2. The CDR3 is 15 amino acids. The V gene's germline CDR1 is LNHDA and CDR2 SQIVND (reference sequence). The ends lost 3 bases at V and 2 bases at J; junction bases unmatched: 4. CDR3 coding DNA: TGTGCCAGTAGTATTCAAGCGGGAACCTACAATGAGCAGTTCTTC. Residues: CASSIQAGTYNEQFF.

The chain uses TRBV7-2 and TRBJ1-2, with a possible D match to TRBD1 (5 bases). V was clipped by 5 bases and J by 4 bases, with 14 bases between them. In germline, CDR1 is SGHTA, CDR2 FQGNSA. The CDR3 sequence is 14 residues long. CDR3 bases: TGTGCCAGCAGCCAGACCAGGGTTGGCTATGGCTACACCTTC. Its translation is CASSQTRVGYGYTF.

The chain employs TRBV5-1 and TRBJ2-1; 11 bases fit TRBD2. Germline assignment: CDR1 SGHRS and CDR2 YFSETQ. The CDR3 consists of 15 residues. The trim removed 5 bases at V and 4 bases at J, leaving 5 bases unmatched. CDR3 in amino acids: CASRFLAGGYNEQFF. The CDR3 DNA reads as TGCGCCAGCAGATTCCTAGCGGGGGGATACAATGAGCAGTTCTTC.

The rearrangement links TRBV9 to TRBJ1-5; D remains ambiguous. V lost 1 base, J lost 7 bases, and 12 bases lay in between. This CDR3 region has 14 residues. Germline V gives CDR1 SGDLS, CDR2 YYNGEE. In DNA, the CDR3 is TGTGCCAGCAGCGTATGGTCCGACAACCAGCCCCAGCATTTT. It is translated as CASSVWSDNQPQHF.

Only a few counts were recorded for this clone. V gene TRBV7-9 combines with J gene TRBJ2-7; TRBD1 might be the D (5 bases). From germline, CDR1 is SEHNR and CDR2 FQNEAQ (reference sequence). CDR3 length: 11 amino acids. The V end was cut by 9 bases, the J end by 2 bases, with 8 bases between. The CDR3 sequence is CASTGAYEQYF. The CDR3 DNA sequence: TGTGCCAGTACAGGAGCCTACGAGCAGTACTTC.

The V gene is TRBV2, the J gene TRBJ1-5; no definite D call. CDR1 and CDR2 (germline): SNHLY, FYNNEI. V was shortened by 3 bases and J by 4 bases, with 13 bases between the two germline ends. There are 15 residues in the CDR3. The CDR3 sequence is CASSEEAGSNQPQHF. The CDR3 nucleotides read TGTGCCAGCAGTGAGGAGGCGGGAAGTAATCAGCCCCAGCATTTT.

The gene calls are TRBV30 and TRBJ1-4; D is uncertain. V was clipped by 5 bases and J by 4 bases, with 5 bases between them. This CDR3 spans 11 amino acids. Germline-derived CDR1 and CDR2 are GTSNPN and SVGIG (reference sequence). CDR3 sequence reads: CAWGINEKLFF. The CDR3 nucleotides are TGTGCCTGGGGCATTAATGAAAAACTGTTTTTT.

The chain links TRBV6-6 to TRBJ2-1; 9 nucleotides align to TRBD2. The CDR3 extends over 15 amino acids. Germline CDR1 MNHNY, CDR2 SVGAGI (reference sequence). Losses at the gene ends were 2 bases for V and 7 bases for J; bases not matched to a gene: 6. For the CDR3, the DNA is TGTGCCAGCAGTTACGGTCTAGCGGGGCGTAATGAGCAGTTCTTC. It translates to CASSYGLAGRNEQFF.

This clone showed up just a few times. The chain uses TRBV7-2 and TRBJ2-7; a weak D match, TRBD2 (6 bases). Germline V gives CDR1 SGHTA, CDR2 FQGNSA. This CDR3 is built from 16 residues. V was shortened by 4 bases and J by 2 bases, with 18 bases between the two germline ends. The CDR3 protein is CASSSGVGIKTYEQYF. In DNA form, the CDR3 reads TGTGCCAGCAGCTCGGGGGTAGGGATTAAAACCTACGAGCAGTACTTC.

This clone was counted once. In DNA, the CDR3 is TGCGCCAGCAGCTCGGGACAGGGGACCTATGGCTACACCTTC. Encoded protein: CASSSGQGTYGYTF. This chain links TRBV5-1 with TRBJ1-2; 10 nucleotides agree with TRBD1. The trim removed 3 bases at V and 4 bases at J, leaving 3 bases unmatched. This CDR3 spans 14 amino acids. CDR1 is SGHRS and CDR2 is YFSETQ in the germline V gene.

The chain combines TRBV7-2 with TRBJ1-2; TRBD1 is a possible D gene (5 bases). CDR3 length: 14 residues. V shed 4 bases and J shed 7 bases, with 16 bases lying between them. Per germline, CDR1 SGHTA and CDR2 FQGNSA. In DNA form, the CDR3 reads TGTGCCAGCAGCTCCCCAGGGCCTGCTGGTGGCTACACCTTC. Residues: CASSSPGPAGGYTF.

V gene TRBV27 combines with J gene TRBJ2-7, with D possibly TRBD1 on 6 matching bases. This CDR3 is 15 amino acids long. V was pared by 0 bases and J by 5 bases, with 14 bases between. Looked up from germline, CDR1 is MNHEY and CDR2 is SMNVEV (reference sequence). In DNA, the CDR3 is TGTGCCAGCAGTTTATCCCCCCCCAGGGGCCACGAGCAGTACTTC. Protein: CASSLSPPRGHEQYF.

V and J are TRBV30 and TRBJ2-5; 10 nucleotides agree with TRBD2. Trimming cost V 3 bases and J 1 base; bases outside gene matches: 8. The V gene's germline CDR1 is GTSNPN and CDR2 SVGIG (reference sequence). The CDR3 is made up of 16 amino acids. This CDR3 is CAWRGPQRGGQETQYF. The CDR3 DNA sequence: TGTGCCTGGAGAGGTCCCCAGCGGGGGGGCCAAGAGACCCAGTACTTC.

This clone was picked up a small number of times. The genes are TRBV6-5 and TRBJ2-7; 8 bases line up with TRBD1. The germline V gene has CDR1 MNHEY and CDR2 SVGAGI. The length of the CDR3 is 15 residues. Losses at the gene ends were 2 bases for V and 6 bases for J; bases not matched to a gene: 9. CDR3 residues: CASSYNGQGSSEQYF. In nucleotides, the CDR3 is TGTGCCAGCAGTTACAACGGACAGGGTTCGTCCGAGCAGTACTTC.

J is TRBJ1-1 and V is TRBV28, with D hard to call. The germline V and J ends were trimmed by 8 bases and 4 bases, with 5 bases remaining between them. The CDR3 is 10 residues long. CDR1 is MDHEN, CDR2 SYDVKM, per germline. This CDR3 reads CASSGTEAFF. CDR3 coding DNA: TGTGCCAGCTCGGGCACTGAAGCTTTCTTT.

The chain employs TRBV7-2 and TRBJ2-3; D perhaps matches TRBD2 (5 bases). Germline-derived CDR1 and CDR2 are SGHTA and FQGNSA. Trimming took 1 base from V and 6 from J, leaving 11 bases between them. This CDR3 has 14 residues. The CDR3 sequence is CASSLVTGKDTQYF. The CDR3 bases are TGTGCCAGCAGCTTAGTAACGGGGAAGGATACGCAGTATTTT. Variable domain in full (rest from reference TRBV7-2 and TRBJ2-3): GAGVSQSPSNKVTEKGKDVELRCDPISGHTALYWYRQSLGQGLEFLIYFQGNSAPDKSGLPSDRFSAERTGGSVSTLTIQRTQQEDSAVYLCASSLVTGKDTQYFGPGTRLTVL.

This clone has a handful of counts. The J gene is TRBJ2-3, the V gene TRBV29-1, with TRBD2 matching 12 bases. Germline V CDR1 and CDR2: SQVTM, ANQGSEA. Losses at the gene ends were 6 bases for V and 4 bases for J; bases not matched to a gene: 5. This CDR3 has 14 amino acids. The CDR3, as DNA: TGCAGCGTCCGACTAGCGGGAGTACCAGATACGCAGTATTTT. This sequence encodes CSVRLAGVPDTQYF.